Each of the 28 T cell receptor beta chains below was sequenced from the same sample in a study of blood T cell repertoires in COVID-19. Only in-frame clones appear in the TCRdb table, and some are missing; sequencing was by immunoSEQ multiplex PCR. The data contain about 44,000 clones, nearly 90% of them singletons. Sequencing used peripheral blood. These receptors were taken from a man aged 70-80 years with active COVID-19.

The chain links TRBV7-3 to TRBJ2-3; TRBD1 is a possible D gene (5 bases). Trimming stripped 1 base from V and 6 bases from J, with 11 bases between. CDR1 SGHTA and CDR2 FQGTGA come from the germline V gene. This CDR3 has 14 amino acids. Written as DNA, the CDR3 is TGTGCCAGCAGCTTAAATAGCAGGGCGGATACGCAGTATTTT. Its translation is CASSLNSRADTQYF.

The chain couples TRBV4-3 to TRBJ1-1, with a weak D call TRBD1 (6 bases). The V gene lost 6 bases and the J gene lost 0 bases, with 11 bases spanning the gap. In germline, CDR1 is LGHNA, CDR2 YSLEER. The CDR3 extends over 14 amino acids. CDR3 sequence reads: CASSLGHVNTEAFF. CDR3 bases: TGCGCCAGCAGTTTGGGACACGTGAACACTGAAGCTTTCTTT.

This chain joins TRBV2 and TRBJ2-1, with 13 bases aligning to TRBD2. CDR1 and CDR2 (germline): SNHLY, FYNNEI. V was pared by 6 bases and J by 6 bases, with 11 bases of the junction left unmatched. CDR3 length equals 17 residues. CDR3: CASSFPPTSGGANEQFF. In DNA, the CDR3 is TGTGCCAGCAGCTTCCCTCCCACTAGCGGGGGGGCCAATGAGCAGTTCTTC.

The chain employs TRBV7-9 and TRBJ2-3; no clear D gene. There are 12 residues in the CDR3. Trimming stripped 5 bases from V and 5 bases from J, with 8 bases between. Looked up from germline, CDR1 is SEHNR and CDR2 is FQNEAQ (reference sequence). In nucleotides, the CDR3 is TGTGCCAGCAGCGCGAGTGGAGATACGCAGTATTTT. Translated: CASSASGDTQYF.

This rearrangement joins TRBV6-2 or TRBV6-3 to TRBJ1-5; D ambiguous. The germline CDR1 and CDR2 sequences are MNHEY and SVGEGT. V was cut by 4 bases and J by 4 bases, with 14 bases left in between. The CDR3 totals 15 residues. The CDR3 is CASSFNSRANQPQHF. Written as DNA, the CDR3 is TGTGCCAGCAGTTTTAATTCGAGGGCGAATCAGCCCCAGCATTTT.

The gene calls are TRBV6-6 and TRBJ2-7, with 7 nucleotides matching TRBD1. CDR1 MNHNY and CDR2 SVGAGI come from the germline V gene (reference sequence). J lost 0 bases, V lost 10 bases, and 3 bases had no gene match. The CDR3 extends over 12 amino acids. The CDR3 sequence is CAIRQGSYEQYF. CDR3 nucleotides: TGTGCCATCAGACAGGGCTCCTACGAGCAGTACTTC.

This sequence joins TRBV4-3 and TRBJ1-3, with 7 bases lining up with TRBD1. J gave up 0 bases and V 0 bases, and 5 bases lay outside the gene matches. Germline CDR1 LGHNA, CDR2 YSLEER. The CDR3 is 17 amino acids. The CDR3 loop is CASSQEGQPDSGNTIYF. The DNA for the CDR3 is TGCGCCAGCAGCCAAGAGGGACAGCCCGACTCTGGAAACACCATATATTTT.

The chain is built from TRBV7-2 and TRBJ2-7; tentative D call: TRBD1 (6 bases). The CDR3 loop spans 14 amino acids. Germline V lookup: CDR1 SGHTA, CDR2 FQGNSA. The ends were cut back, 8 bases at V and 4 bases at J, with 18 bases in the middle. The CDR3 DNA sequence: TGTGCCAGCTCTTTTTCTGGACAGCAGTACGAGCAGTACTTC. This gives the protein CASSFSGQQYEQYF. Supplemented by reference TRBV7-2 and TRBJ2-7, the full variable domain reads GAGVSQSPSNKVTEKGKDVELRCDPISGHTALYWYRQSLGQGLEFLIYFQGNSAPDKSGLPSDRFSAERTGGSVSTLTIQRTQQEDSAVYLCASSFSGQQYEQYFGPGTRLTVT.

The chain joins TRBV11-2 to TRBJ1-6; no firm D call. Germline CDR1 reads SGHAT; CDR2 reads FQNNGV. Trimming cost V 1 base and J 7 bases, with 5 bases left between them. This CDR3 contains 13 residues. The CDR3 loop reads CASSLVRNSPLHF. The CDR3, as DNA: TGTGCCAGCAGCTTAGTGAGAAATTCACCCCTCCACTTT.

This chain uses TRBV5-6 with TRBJ2-6; no clear D gene. The ends were cut back, 0 bases at V and 3 bases at J, with 4 bases in the middle. This CDR3 has 14 amino acids. The germline V gene encodes CDR1 SGHDT and CDR2 YYEEEE. The CDR3 nucleotides are TGTGCCAGCAGCTTGGAACTTGGGGCCAACGTCCTGACTTTC. Translation: CASSLELGANVLTF.

V and J are TRBV7-9 and TRBJ1-4, with 8 bases aligning to TRBD1. Germline V gene data show CDR1 as SEHNR and CDR2 as FQNEAQ (reference sequence). There are 15 residues in the CDR3. V gave up 0 bases and J gave up 3 bases; unmatched junction bases: 0. CDR3 protein: CASSLATGANEKLFF. CDR3 sequence (DNA): TGTGCCAGCAGCTTAGCGACAGGGGCTAATGAAAAACTGTTTTTT.

This clone was counted a single time. This sequence joins TRBV27 and TRBJ2-3; 8 bases fit TRBD2. After removal of 5 bases from V and 4 bases from J, the junction contained 5 bases not matched to a gene. Germline-derived CDR1 and CDR2 are MNHEY and SMNVEV (reference sequence). This CDR3 is built from 14 residues. CDR3 coding DNA: TGTGCCAGCAGTCCAGGACTAGCATCAGATACGCAGTATTTT. Its translation is CASSPGLASDTQYF.

V is TRBV7-9 and J is TRBJ2-2; 8 bases line up with TRBD1. The CDR3 extends over 18 amino acids. The ends lost 3 bases at V and 4 bases at J; junction bases unmatched: 13. CDR1 and CDR2 from the germline V gene are SEHNR and FQNEAQ (reference sequence). The CDR3 loop is CASSFSGTGGAGTGELFF. CDR3 nucleotides: TGTGCCAGCAGCTTCTCCGGGACAGGCGGAGCAGGCACCGGGGAGCTGTTTTTT.

The gene calls are TRBV7-2 and TRBJ2-5; D is unresolved. Germline V gives CDR1 SGHTA, CDR2 FQGNSA. V dropped 1 base and J dropped 1 base, with 7 bases sitting between them. This CDR3 has 14 residues. CDR3 protein: CASSLVSIQETQYF. For the CDR3, the DNA is TGTGCCAGCAGCTTAGTCAGTATCCAAGAGACCCAGTACTTC.

The chain uses TRBV9 and TRBJ1-3; D is perhaps TRBD1 (5 bases). CDR3 length equals 15 residues. V was trimmed by 2 bases and J by 3 bases, leaving 12 bases between them. Germline values: CDR1 SGDLS, CDR2 YYNGEE. The CDR3 region is CASSVGPGGGNTIYF. The CDR3 DNA reads as TGTGCCAGCAGCGTGGGGCCGGGGGGTGGAAACACCATATATTTT. The entire variable domain, with the rest obtained from reference TRBV9 and TRBJ1-3, is as follows: DSGVTQTPKHLITATGQRVTLRCSPRSGDLSVYWYQQSLDQGLQFLIQYYNGEERAKGNILERFSAQQFPDLHSELNLSSLELGDSALYFCASSVGPGGGNTIYFGEGSWLTVV.

This chain uses TRBV3-1 (or the pseudogene TRBV3-2) with TRBJ1-2; possible D gene TRBD1, 6 bases. CDR3 length: 14 amino acids. Germline CDR1 is LGHDT and CDR2 is YNNKEL (reference sequence). Deletions cut 3 bases from V and 8 bases from J, with 16 bases between. The DNA for the CDR3 is TGTGCCAGCAGCCAGTCGGGGGGGGCTTACGGCTACACCTTC. Protein sequence: CASSQSGGAYGYTF.

The genes are TRBV19 and TRBJ1-2; 9 nucleotides align to TRBD1. The CDR3 length is 14 residues. Trimming cost V 4 bases and J 4 bases; bases outside gene matches: 4. Germline V gives CDR1 LNHDA, CDR2 SQIVND (reference sequence). The CDR3 region is CASSNTGGGYGYTF. DNA of the CDR3: TGTGCCAGTAGTAACACAGGGGGCGGCTATGGCTACACCTTC.

This sequence joins TRBV11-2 and TRBJ2-1; tentative D call: TRBD2 (6 bases). The CDR3 length is 17 residues. Deletions cut 0 bases from V and 6 bases from J, with 18 bases between. CDR1 and CDR2 (germline): SGHAT, FQNNGV. CDR3 amino acids: CASSLEGDVLGSNEQFF. The CDR3 region has the DNA TGTGCCAGCAGCTTAGAGGGAGACGTGCTCGGGAGCAATGAGCAGTTCTTC. Variable domain in full (rest from reference TRBV11-2 and TRBJ2-1): EAGVAQSPRYKIIEKRQSVAFWCNPISGHATLYWYQQILGQGPKLLIQFQNNGVVDDSQLPKDRFSAERLKGVDSTLKIQPAKLEDSAVYLCASSLEGDVLGSNEQFFGPGTRLTVL.

The J gene is TRBJ1-1, the V gene TRBV7-9; D is perhaps TRBD1 (5 bases). Between the trimmed V and J ends, which lost 7 bases and 2 bases, there was a span of 14 bases. The CDR3 is 14 amino acids. CDR1 is SEHNR and CDR2 is FQNEAQ in the germline V gene (reference sequence). The CDR3 DNA reads as TGTGCCAGCACTTCGGACAACTCAAACACTGAAGCTTTCTTT. Translated: CASTSDNSNTEAFF.

The chain is built from TRBV20-1 and TRBJ1-1; D is unclear. The CDR3 extends over 10 amino acids. With 4 bases removed from V and 7 bases from J, the gap between germline ends came to 7 bases. Germline V gene sequence: CDR1 DFQATT, CDR2 SNEGSKA (reference sequence). In DNA form, the CDR3 reads TGCAGTGCTACCGAGCGTGAAGCTTTCTTT. Translation gives CSATEREAFF.

The CDR3 DNA reads TGTGCCAGTAGTATAGACGAGGCAGGGTCTTCACCCCTCCACTTT. It encodes CASSIDEAGSSPLHF. The rearrangement joins TRBV19 to TRBJ1-6; the D gene is possibly TRBD1 (5 bases). V lost 0 bases and J lost 9, with 12 bases in between. This CDR3 region has 15 residues. CDR1 is LNHDA, CDR2 SQIVND, per germline (reference sequence).

V gene TRBV9 combines with J gene TRBJ1-2, with unresolved D. This CDR3 region has 15 residues. The germline CDR1 and CDR2 sequences are SGDLS and YYNGEE. V was clipped by 0 bases and J by 6 bases, with 15 bases between them. The CDR3 is CASSVDGFRRDGYTF. In nucleotides, the CDR3 is TGTGCCAGCAGCGTAGACGGCTTCCGGCGGGATGGCTACACCTTC. The full variable domain, completed using reference TRBV9 and TRBJ1-2, is DSGVTQTPKHLITATGQRVTLRCSPRSGDLSVYWYQQSLDQGLQFLIQYYNGEERAKGNILERFSAQQFPDLHSELNLSSLELGDSALYFCASSVDGFRRDGYTFGSGTRLTVV.

The DNA for the CDR3 is TGCGCCAGCAGCTTGGTAGGACAGGGAGTTGGCTACACCTTC. Translated: CASSLVGQGVGYTF. This chain links TRBV5-1 with TRBJ1-2; 8 nucleotides match TRBD1. Germline V lookup: CDR1 SGHRS, CDR2 YFSETQ. The CDR3 is 14 residues long. V gave up 0 bases and J gave up 7 bases; unmatched junction bases: 5.

The table lists this clone with a count of one. This rearrangement joins TRBV7-9 to TRBJ2-5, with D possibly being TRBD1 (6 bases). Trimming left V 0 bases short and J 4 bases short, with 12 bases between. CDR1 is SEHNR, CDR2 FQNEAQ, per germline (reference sequence). This CDR3 is built from 15 residues. CDR3 sequence: CASSLATGIGETQYF. DNA of the CDR3: TGTGCCAGCAGCTTAGCAACAGGGATAGGAGAGACCCAGTACTTC.

This clone occurred a few times. This sequence joins TRBV27 and TRBJ1-5, with a possible D match to TRBD1 (6 bases). Germline lookup yields CDR1 MNHEY and CDR2 SMNVEV (reference sequence). Trimming shortened V by 3 bases and J by 0 bases, and 9 bases separated the two germline ends. The CDR3 is made up of 15 amino acids. The CDR3 DNA sequence: TGTGCCAGCAGTTTCACAGGGTATAGCAATCAGCCCCAGCATTTT. Protein product: CASSFTGYSNQPQHF.

The chain couples TRBV28 to TRBJ1-1; unclear D gene. The CDR3 is 15 amino acids. Germline-derived CDR1 and CDR2 are MDHEN and SYDVKM. The ends were cut back, 5 bases at V and 3 bases at J, with 16 bases in the middle. DNA for the CDR3: TGTGCCAGCAGTCCAGGCTTCGGTTGGTACACTGAAGCTTTCTTT. It encodes CASSPGFGWYTEAFF.

The CDR3 sequence: CASSVNTNTGELFF. CDR3 nucleotide sequence: TGTGCCAGCAGCGTCAACACGAACACCGGGGAGCTGTTTTTT. The chain carries TRBV9 and TRBJ2-2; D remains unclear. CDR3 size: 14 residues. Trimming pared 2 bases from V and 0 bases from J, leaving 5 bases between. Germline CDR1 reads SGDLS; CDR2 reads YYNGEE.

The chain recombines TRBV19 with TRBJ2-5; 7 bases fit TRBD1. The V gene end was trimmed by 3 bases and the J gene end by 2 bases; junction bases not matched to a gene: 3. CDR1 and CDR2 from the germline V gene are LNHDA and SQIVND (reference sequence). CDR3 length: 14 amino acids. The CDR3 sequence: CASSIPGQQETQYF. CDR3 DNA: TGTGCCAGTAGTATCCCGGGACAGCAAGAGACCCAGTACTTC.